These 24 T cell receptor beta chains originate from one sample sequenced in a study of response to subunit inactivated influenza vaccine. Via MiXCR, TCRdb re-called the RT-PCR reads, giving one row per CDR3 protein. This sample yields 500,000 to 550,000 distinct CDR3 sequences, of which about 7.2% are seen a single time; 13% belongs to the top ten. The specimen comprised PBMCs from blood, sampled approximately 25 months after vaccination. The receptors shown here come from a man between 50 and 75 years old who received an inactivated influenza vaccine.

CDR3 DNA sequence: TGTGCCAGCAGCGCGCTCACCACTAGTTGGGAGCCCGGGGAGCTGTTTTTT. It translates to CASSALTTSWEPGELFF. The rearrangement links TRBV7-3 to TRBJ2-2; possibly TRBD2 for D (5 bases). V was trimmed by 5 bases and J by 6 bases, leaving 22 bases between them. The CDR3 is 17 amino acids. Germline V gives CDR1 SGHTA, CDR2 FQGTGA.

This chain uses TRBV12-3 or TRBV12-4 with TRBJ1-2; tentatively, D is TRBD1 (5 bases). The V gene lost 10 bases and the J gene lost 4 bases, with 13 bases spanning the gap. The CDR3 is 12 amino acids. CDR3 residues: CANLTGTYGYTF. Written as DNA, the CDR3 is TGTGCCAACCTCACTGGGACCTATGGCTACACCTTC.

V and J are TRBV7-9 and TRBJ2-3, with a weak D call TRBD2 (6 bases). This CDR3 spans 16 amino acids. V was shortened by 1 base and J by 6 bases, with 17 bases between the two germline ends. CDR1 and CDR2 (germline): SEHNR, FQNEAQ (reference sequence). The CDR3 nucleotides are TGTGCCAGCAGCTTAGAACGGAGGGTGGCGGCGGATACGCAGTATTTT. It specifies CASSLERRVAADTQYF.

This chain connects TRBV7-9 to TRBJ2-2; maybe TRBD2 (6 bases). In germline, CDR1 is SEHNR, CDR2 FQNEAQ (reference sequence). The ends were cut back, 4 bases at V and 5 bases at J, with 8 bases in the middle. The CDR3 extends over 13 amino acids. The DNA for the CDR3 is TGTGCCAGCAGCTGGACTACGACCGGGGAGCTGTTTTTT. Amino acids: CASSWTTTGELFF.

This rearrangement joins TRBV3-1 to TRBJ2-5, with TRBD1 identical over 11 bases. The germline CDR1 and CDR2 sequences are LGHDT and YNNKEL (reference sequence). The CDR3 length is 15 residues. J was trimmed by 5 bases and V by 5 bases; bases with no gene match: 7. The CDR3 spells CASSSGQGEVETQYF. The DNA for the CDR3 is TGTGCCAGCAGCTCGGGACAGGGGGAAGTTGAGACCCAGTACTTC.

The sample holds a few counts of this clonotype. The chain recombines TRBV7-2 with TRBJ1-4; D is uncertain. The CDR3 runs 13 residues. Trimming cost V 6 bases and J 3 bases, with 8 bases left between them. From germline, CDR1 is SGHTA and CDR2 FQGNSA. CDR3 sequence (DNA): TGTGCCAGCAGGCGCTCGTCTAATGAAAAACTGTTTTTT. It is translated as CASRRSSNEKLFF. The full variable domain, with the rest looked up from reference TRBV7-2 and TRBJ1-4, is GAGVSQSPSNKVTEKGKDVELRCDPISGHTALYWYRQSLGQGLEFLIYFQGNSAPDKSGLPSDRFSAERTGGSVSTLTIQRTQQEDSAVYLCASRRSSNEKLFFGSGTQLSVL.

Only a few counts were recorded for this clonotype. This chain links TRBV9 with TRBJ2-3, with D hard to call. The CDR3 extends over 15 amino acids. V gave up 1 base and J gave up 4 bases, with 13 bases separating them. Germline assignment: CDR1 SGDLS and CDR2 YYNGEE. The DNA for the CDR3 is TGTGCCAGCAGCGTAAGTTCGAGAGGAGCAGATACGCAGTATTTT. Its protein is CASSVSSRGADTQYF.

Only a few counts were recorded for this clonotype. The chain links TRBV5-1 to TRBJ1-2, with D possibly matching TRBD1 (6 bases). Germline assignment: CDR1 SGHRS and CDR2 YFSETQ. The CDR3 is 16 amino acids. V was pared by 4 bases and J by 1 base, with 17 bases between. The CDR3: CASSPSPGTLNYGYTF. The DNA of the CDR3 is TGCGCCAGCAGCCCTTCCCCCGGGACACTTAACTATGGCTACACCTTC.

This clonotype was seen many times. The chain couples TRBV12-3 or TRBV12-4 to TRBJ2-2; D could derive from TRBD1 or TRBD2 (7 bases each). The CDR3 has 14 amino acids. V was cut by 4 bases and J by 6 bases, with 12 bases left in between. CDR3 amino acids: CASSSTGRAGELFF. CDR3 in DNA: TGTGCCAGCAGTTCGACAGGGAGGGCCGGGGAGCTGTTTTTT.

The table lists this clonotype with a few counts. The chain couples TRBV4-2 to TRBJ2-5; D gene uncertain. This CDR3 contains 16 residues. The V and J ends lost 1 base and 7 bases respectively, with 19 bases between them. In germline, CDR1 is LGHNA, CDR2 YNFKEQ. The CDR3: CASSQAARQTLGTQYF. The CDR3 bases are TGTGCCAGCAGCCAAGCTGCCAGGCAGACCTTGGGGACCCAGTACTTC.

This clonotype was found many times. The V and J genes are TRBV18 and TRBJ2-1, with 10 bases identical to TRBD2. Germline CDR1 reads KGHSH; CDR2 reads LQKENI. Trimming at V came to 4 bases and at J to 7 bases, leaving 13 bases not matched to a gene. CDR3 length: 17 residues. The CDR3, as DNA: TGTGCCAGCTCACTGTTGAGTTCAGCGGGAGGGCCAAATGAGCAGTTCTTC. Translated: CASSLLSSAGGPNEQFF.

This clonotype was found a few times. The chain uses TRBV29-1 and TRBJ2-7; TRBD2 matches at 11 bases. With 4 bases clipped from V and 4 bases from J, the junction kept 6 bases outside the gene matches. From germline, CDR1 is SQVTM and CDR2 ANQGSEA. There are 14 residues in the CDR3. CDR3 loop: CSVAPLAGEYEQYF. CDR3 coding DNA: TGCAGCGTTGCCCCACTAGCGGGAGAGTACGAGCAGTACTTC.

The chain couples TRBV11-3 to TRBJ2-1, with 11 positions matching TRBD2. Germline trimming cut 5 bases from V and 10 bases from J; bases unmatched to any gene: 10. Germline V gene sequence: CDR1 SGHNT, CDR2 YENEEA. The CDR3 loop spans 15 amino acids. The CDR3 loop reads CASSPGGVAGGEQFF. CDR3 DNA sequence: TGTGCCAGCAGCCCCGGAGGAGTAGCGGGAGGGGAGCAGTTCTTC. Full variable domain (outside the CDR3, taken from reference TRBV11-3 and TRBJ2-1): EAGVVQSPRYKIIEKKQPVAFWCNPISGHNTLYWYLQNLGQGPELLIRYENEEAVDDSQLPKDRFSAERLKGVDSTLKIQPAELGDSAVYLCASSPGGVAGGEQFFGPGTRLTVL.

This clonotype was counted only a few times. The DNA of the CDR3 is TGCAGTGCCAGAAACGGGGTCGGCACAGATACGCAGTATTTT. Translating it yields CSARNGVGTDTQYF. The chain recombines TRBV20-1 with TRBJ2-3; the D gene is possibly TRBD2 (5 bases). V lost 6 bases and J lost 1, with 14 bases in between. This CDR3 has 14 residues. The germline gives CDR1 DFQATT, CDR2 SNEGSKA (reference sequence).

This clonotype was detected only a few times. The CDR3 sequence is CASRPPGSGANVLTF. The CDR3 region has the DNA TGTGCCAGCAGGCCCCCAGGGTCCGGGGCCAACGTCCTGACTTTC. This rearrangement joins TRBV7-9 to TRBJ2-6; possible D gene TRBD1, 5 bases. The CDR3 contains 15 residues. CDR1 and CDR2 (germline): SEHNR, FQNEAQ (reference sequence). Between the trimmed V and J ends, which lost 6 bases and 4 bases, there was a span of 13 bases.

This clonotype was seen repeatedly, ten times or more. V usage is TRBV3-1 and J usage is TRBJ1-2; D is perhaps TRBD1 (6 bases). The germline CDR1 and CDR2 sequences are LGHDT and YNNKEL (reference sequence). The CDR3 consists of 15 residues. V lost 0 bases and J 7 bases, leaving 15 bases between the germline ends. This chain's CDR3 is CASSQDPQGFGGYTF. In DNA, the CDR3 is TGTGCCAGCAGCCAAGACCCCCAGGGGTTCGGTGGCTACACCTTC.

This clonotype was seen at least ten times. V and J are TRBV6-1 and TRBJ2-3; 8 nucleotides agree with TRBD2. The V gene end was trimmed by 6 bases and the J gene end by 2 bases; junction bases not matched to a gene: 10. Germline-derived CDR1 and CDR2 are MNHNS and SASEGT. This CDR3 is 16 amino acids long. As DNA, the CDR3 is TGTGCCAGCAGACGCGGGGCGGGGGGAAACACAGATACGCAGTATTTT. Encoded protein: CASRRGAGGNTDTQYF.

In its sample, this clonotype was seen a few times. The V call is TRBV28, the J call TRBJ2-3, with 11 bases lining up with TRBD2. The length of the CDR3 is 17 residues. Germline CDR1 MDHEN, CDR2 SYDVKM. Trimming removed 3 bases from V and 4 bases from J; junction bases left unmatched: 9. The CDR3 DNA follows: TGTGCCAGCAGTTTTAGGCGACTAGCGGGACCACCAGATACGCAGTATTTT. Amino acids: CASSFRRLAGPPDTQYF. The full variable domain, in which reference TRBV28 and TRBJ2-3 provide the parts outside the CDR3, is DVKVTQSSRYLVKRTGEKVFLECVQDMDHENMFWYRQDPGLGLRLIYFSYDVKMKEKGDIPEGYSVSREKKERFSLILESASTNQTSMYLCASSFRRLAGPPDTQYFGPGTRLTVL.

Ten or more counts support this clonotype. This chain uses TRBV12-3 or TRBV12-4 with TRBJ1-2, with unresolved D. The CDR3 loop spans 16 amino acids. V was pared by 0 bases and J by 4 bases, with 15 bases between. The CDR3 region has the DNA TGTGCCAGCAGTTTAGCCTTACGTCCCGCGTTCTATGGCTACACCTTC. Protein product: CASSLALRPAFYGYTF.

The rearrangement links TRBV7-2 to TRBJ2-4; D is possibly TRBD2 (6 bases). V gave up 5 bases and J gave up 7 bases, with 15 bases separating them. The CDR3 loop spans 14 amino acids. In germline, CDR1 is SGHTA, CDR2 FQGNSA. The CDR3 region is CASSQGSGRNIQYF. The CDR3 nucleotides are TGTGCCAGCAGCCAAGGTAGCGGTCGGAACATTCAGTACTTC.

This clonotype was counted between two and nine times. The chain combines TRBV6-1 with TRBJ2-7; no clear D. V was pared by 8 bases and J by 1 base, with 24 bases between. CDR1 MNHNS and CDR2 SASEGT come from the germline V gene. The CDR3 spans 17 residues. CDR3 DNA: TGTGCCAGCCCCCCGAAGGCGATGAGGATTGGGTCCTACGAGCAGTACTTC. Translation gives CASPPKAMRIGSYEQYF.

The chain employs TRBV7-8 and TRBJ2-2, with 9 bases lining up with TRBD1. After removal of 10 bases from V and 4 bases from J, the junction contained 7 bases not matched to a gene. The CDR3 length is 14 residues. Looked up from germline, CDR1 is SGHVS and CDR2 is FQNEAQ. CDR3 nucleotides: TGTGCCACCGCGGGACAGGGTTTCACCGGGGAGCTGTTTTTT. This gives the protein CATAGQGFTGELFF. Full variable domain (outside the CDR3, taken from reference TRBV7-8 and TRBJ2-2): GAGVSQSPRYKVAKRGQDVALRCDPISGHVSLFWYQQALGQGPEFLTYFQNEAQLDKSGLPSDRFFAERPEGSVSTLKIQRTQQEDSAVYLCATAGQGFTGELFFGEGSRLTVL.

The CDR3 bases are TGTGCCAGCAGCCCGGTCGGGGGGACTTACTACGAGCAGTACTTC. It translates to CASSPVGGTYYEQYF. V gene TRBV7-8 combines with J gene TRBJ2-7; 7 nucleotides match TRBD2. This CDR3 region has 15 residues. V trimming: 5 bases; J trimming: 3 bases; junction bases outside the gene matches: 10. Germline V lookup: CDR1 SGHVS, CDR2 FQNEAQ. The variable domain in full, completed from reference TRBV7-8 and TRBJ2-7, reads GAGVSQSPRYKVAKRGQDVALRCDPISGHVSLFWYQQALGQGPEFLTYFQNEAQLDKSGLPSDRFFAERPEGSVSTLKIQRTQQEDSAVYLCASSPVGGTYYEQYFGPGTRLTVT.

This clonotype came up a few times. The chain carries TRBV11-2 and TRBJ2-1; D ambiguous. Germline-derived CDR1 and CDR2 are SGHAT and FQNNGV. V was cut by 0 bases and J by 3 bases, with 15 bases left in between. The CDR3 is made up of 17 amino acids. DNA for the CDR3: TGTGCCAGCAGCTTAGATTCGGTCGTCGCCTTCTACAATGAGCAGTTCTTC. Translated, it gives CASSLDSVVAFYNEQFF.